This TCR beta chain is from a study of blood T cell repertoires in COVID-19 (dated by TCRdb to the early 2020s). Turning to the overall study: Samples from collaborators originated in the United States, Italy and Spain and spanned both the acute and convalescent phases of COVID-19. The prospective study material was composed of cDNA or gDNA derived from T cells, B-cell-depleted T cells, or PBMCs. The dataset comprised deeply sampled blood TCRbeta repertoires from subjects exposed to, actively infected with, or recovered from COVID-19. A freely available public database, intended as a resource for researchers studying the immune response to SARS-CoV-2, is where the repertoires were released. The samples were drawn from the first 160 participants of the ongoing ImmuneRACE study and from 1,254 subjects provided by 6 global collaborators. The sample metadata nearly always contained a de-identified subject ID, COVID-19 status, age in years and sex. HLA class I and class II types, where available, came from metadata supplied by the sample provider rather than from assay-based typing.

Whole blood was collected in K2EDTA tubes by collaborating institutions according to the institutions' own protocols. For TCRbeta analysis, collaborators shipped samples in one of three forms: frozen whole blood, isolated PBMCs, or DNA extracted from either of those sample types. Turning to this clone: There is no known antigen for this receptor. No per-base quality is available; no much larger clone lies one base away.

The immunoSEQ Assay, a bias-controlled multiplex PCR, was used to amplify TCRbeta CDR3 regions from genomic DNA. Processing in the source paper ran as follows. Within the assay, amplification of reference gene primers was used to estimate how many nucleated cells each sample contained. To quantify the absolute abundance of each unique TCRbeta CDR3 rearrangement, sequence reads were collapsed and filtered. For each sample, productive Simpson clonality was calculated as the square root of Simpson's diversity index over productive rearrangements. This immuneACCESS table, as held by TCRdb, lists in-frame sequences with V and J called but not all clones. Of the missing ones, under half trace to an unresolved V gene in checked studies; the others have no known cause. V, J and clone size derive from that table, while D and trimming were established from the DNA sequence. Present in this sample are roughly 150,000 clones, 85% to 90% of which were seen just once. Over 2.5% of the sample comes from the top ten.

From a lookup of the germline V gene, CDR1 and CDR2 are SGHRS and YFSETQ. V is clipped by 4 bases and J by 7 bases, and the sequence between their germline boundaries is 18 bases long. The cysteine opens and the phenylalanine closes a CDR3 of 15 amino acids. Of the read, only the CDR3 DNA is kept; its 45 bases are in frame from base 1. Findings and caveats that apply to the study as a whole: The amount of clinical and demographic metadata varied by source and participant and was provided uncurated.

The sequenced sample consisted of peripheral blood. Recombination connected TRBV5-1 to TRBJ2-1; the D gene lacks a confident call. The sequence derives from a man aged 55 to 70 with active or convalescent COVID-19. At the DNA level, the sequence is TGCGCCAGCAGCCCCGGAGACGGCGGCGTGAATGAGCAGTTCTTC. Its protein product is CASSPGDGGVNEQFF.